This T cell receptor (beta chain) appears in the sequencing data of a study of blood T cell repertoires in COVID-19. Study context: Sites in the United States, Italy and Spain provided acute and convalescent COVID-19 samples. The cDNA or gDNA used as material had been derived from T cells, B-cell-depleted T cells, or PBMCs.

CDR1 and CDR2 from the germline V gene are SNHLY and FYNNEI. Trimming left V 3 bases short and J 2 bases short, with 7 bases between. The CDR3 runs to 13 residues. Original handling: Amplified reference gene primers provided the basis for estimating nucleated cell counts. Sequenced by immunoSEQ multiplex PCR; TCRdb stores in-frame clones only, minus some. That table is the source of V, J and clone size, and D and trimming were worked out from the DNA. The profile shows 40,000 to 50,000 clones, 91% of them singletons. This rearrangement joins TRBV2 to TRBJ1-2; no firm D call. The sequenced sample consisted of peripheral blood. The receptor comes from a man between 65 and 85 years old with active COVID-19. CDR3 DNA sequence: TGTGCCAGCAGTGAGAGCGGGAACTATGGCTACACCTTC. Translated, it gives CASSESGNYGYTF.